This T cell receptor (beta chain) was captured by sequencing in a study of vaccination and CD4 T cells after COVID-19. Study-level background: After nasal swab PCR-confirmed SARS-CoV-2, fewer than ten convalescents had mild disease and one severe. The makeup of the convalescents was six males and four females, two of them Hispanic. Notes on the study in general: Median SARS-CoV-2-reactive clonotypes rose from around 19 to 38, not significantly. In convalescent patients, 304 of 307 vaccine-specific clones were mono-reactive for SARS-CoV-2 spike.

This clonotype was observed a few times. As yet, its antigen is unknown. The Oncomine TCR Beta short-read assay generated sequence data from the DNA of cultured CD4+ T cells. TCRdb ran MiXCR on the PCR reads and lists one entry per CDR3 protein. The sample holds 15,000 to 17,000 distinct CDR3 sequences, approximately 42% seen once. Germline loops: CDR1 SGHTA, CDR2 FQGTGA. This CDR3 region has 12 residues. Between the trimmed V and J ends, which lost 5 bases and 5 bases, there was a span of 6 bases. Sample treatment: roughly 10-day PBMC culture with coronavirus spike peptide pools or control peptides (ViraFEST assay).

The chain joins TRBV7-3 to TRBJ2-2; D ambiguous. The sequence derives from a human donor with COVID-19. The specimen sequenced was cultured CD4+ T cells from blood. CDR3 sequence: CASSTFTGELFF. As DNA, the CDR3 is TGTGCCAGCAGCACTTTTACCGGGGAGCTGTTTTTT.